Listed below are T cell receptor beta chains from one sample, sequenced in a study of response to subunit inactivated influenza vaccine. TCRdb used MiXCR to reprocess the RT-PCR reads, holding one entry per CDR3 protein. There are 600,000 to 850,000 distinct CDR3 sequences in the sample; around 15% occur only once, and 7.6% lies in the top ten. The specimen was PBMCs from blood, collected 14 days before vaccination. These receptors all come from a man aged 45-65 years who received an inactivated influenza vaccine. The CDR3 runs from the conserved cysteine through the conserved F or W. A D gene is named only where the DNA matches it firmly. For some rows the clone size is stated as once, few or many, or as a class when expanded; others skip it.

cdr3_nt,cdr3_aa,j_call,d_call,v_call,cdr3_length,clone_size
TGCAGTGCTAGAGCTGGGGGTGGGTACGAGCAGTACTTC,CSARAGGGYEQYF,TRBJ2-7,.,TRBV20-1,13,many
TGTGCCAGCAGCTCCCGAGGAGCGGGAGGGCGGGCAGCCGGGGAGCTGTTTTTT,CASSSRGAGGRAAGELFF,TRBJ2-2,TRBD2,TRBV7-3,18,few
TGCAGTGCTAGCCTGAGACACCGAGAGACCCAGTACTTC,CSASLRHRETQYF,TRBJ2-5,.,TRBV20-1,13,.
TGCGCCAGCAGCTGGGACAGGGGGCGTTACGAGCAGTACTTC,CASSWDRGRYEQYF,TRBJ2-7,TRBD1,TRBV5-1,14,.
TGCGCCAGCAGCCCTATGGGACAGCTCCTGAACACTGAAGCTTTCTTT,CASSPMGQLLNTEAFF,TRBJ1-1,TRBD1,TRBV4-1,16,few
TGTGCCAGCAGTCAGGCCCCAGCCACTGGAGAGACCCAGTACTTC,CASSQAPATGETQYF,TRBJ2-5,.,TRBV6-1,15,.
TGCAGTGCTAGCGGGACAAGTAATTCACCCCTCCACTTT,CSASGTSNSPLHF,TRBJ1-6,.,TRBV20-1,13,.
TGTGCCAGCAGCCCTACCCCGTCCGGACCGTACAATGAGCAGTTCTTC,CASSPTPSGPYNEQFF,TRBJ2-1,.,TRBV6-1,16,.
TGTGCCAGCAGTGAATCATCAGGGTACCAAGAGACCCAGTACTTC,CASSESSGYQETQYF,TRBJ2-5,.,TRBV25-1,15,few
TGTGCCAGCAGTTTAACCACAGAGACCTACGAGCAGTACTTC,CASSLTTETYEQYF,TRBJ2-7,.,TRBV12-3/TRBV12-4,14,few
TGTGCCACCAGTGACTCCGGACTAGCGGGGGGCATATCTGTCTACAATGAGCAGTTCTTC,CATSDSGLAGGISVYNEQFF,TRBJ2-1,TRBD2,TRBV24-1,20,few
TGCGCCAGCAGCTTTTCTAGCGGGGAGATAAACATTCAGTACTTC,CASSFSSGEINIQYF,TRBJ2-4,TRBD2,TRBV5-1,15,few
TGCAGTGCTAGAAGCAGGAGGGGGAATGAAAAACTGTTTTTT,CSARSRRGNEKLFF,TRBJ1-4,.,TRBV20-1,14,.
TGTGCCAGCAGCCCCATGGACAGGAACAACGGCTACACCTTC,CASSPMDRNNGYTF,TRBJ1-2,TRBD1,TRBV4-2,14,.
TGTGCCAGCACCCTAGAGATTACCACAGATACGCAGTATTTT,CASTLEITTDTQYF,TRBJ2-3,.,TRBV12-3/TRBV12-4,14,.
TGCAGTGCCCTAACGGGACAGGGGATAATAATAGAGACCCAGTACTTC,CSALTGQGIIIETQYF,TRBJ2-5,TRBD1,TRBV20-1,16,few
TGTGCCAGCAGTATATCGACTAGCGGTGAGCAGTTCTTC,CASSISTSGEQFF,TRBJ2-1,TRBD2,TRBV27,13,many
TGTGCCTGGAGTTTCGGACCGCTTGGGGCCTACAATGAGCAGTTCTTC,CAWSFGPLGAYNEQFF,TRBJ2-1,.,TRBV30,16,.
TGTGCCAGCAGTCGAACAATCTTTAGGACAGTCTCTAGCGCAGATACGCAGTATTTT,CASSRTIFRTVSSADTQYF,TRBJ2-3,.,TRBV28,19,few
TGTGCCAGCAGCCCTAGCGGGAGTCAGTACGAGCAGTACTTC,CASSPSGSQYEQYF,TRBJ2-7,TRBD2,TRBV7-2,14,few
TGTGCCAGCAGCTTCAGGGGAAGTGAAAAACTGTTTTTT,CASSFRGSEKLFF,TRBJ1-4,.,TRBV7-2,13,many
TGTGCCAGCAAGGGTAGAGGGGCCTACGAGCAGTACTTC,CASKGRGAYEQYF,TRBJ2-7,.,TRBV28,13,.
TGTGCCAGCAGTTTAGGTGTGACAGGGGATGGCGCAGATACGCAGTATTTT,CASSLGVTGDGADTQYF,TRBJ2-3,TRBD1,TRBV12-3/TRBV12-4,17,many
TGTGCCAGCAGCCCCCGGACAGGGGAGATCGATGAGCAGTTCTTC,CASSPRTGEIDEQFF,TRBJ2-1,TRBD1,TRBV9,15,.
TGTGCCAGCAGCCGATCCAGAGTAGCGGTGAGCTCCTACGAGCAGTACTTC,CASSRSRVAVSSYEQYF,TRBJ2-7,.,TRBV7-2,17,.
TGTGCCAGCAGTCCCCTTTTCACTAGCGGGGGGATCGGGGAGCTGTTTTTT,CASSPLFTSGGIGELFF,TRBJ2-2,TRBD2,TRBV6-1,17,.
TGTGCCAGCAGCGCTAGCGGACCTGAGCAGTTCTTC,CASSASGPEQFF,TRBJ2-1,TRBD2,TRBV7-9,12,few
TGTGCCAGCAGCTCCACTAGCGGGGGGTTCAATGAGCAGTTCTTC,CASSSTSGGFNEQFF,TRBJ2-1,TRBD2,TRBV11-2,15,many
TGTGCCAGCAGCTTAGGGATTAGGGAAAAACTGTTTTTT,CASSLGIREKLFF,TRBJ1-4,.,TRBV7-2,13,few
TGTGCCAGCACCCCCCGGGTAGGGGTCACCGGGGAGCTGTTTTTT,CASTPRVGVTGELFF,TRBJ2-2,.,TRBV3-1,15,few
TGTGCCAGCAGCTTACTTGCGGGGGCGCCCCATGAGCAGTTCTTC,CASSLLAGAPHEQFF,TRBJ2-1,.,TRBV7-2,15,few
TGTGCCAGCAGCCCTCAACAGCCCGGGGGAGGCGAGCAGTACTTC,CASSPQQPGGGEQYF,TRBJ2-7,.,TRBV12-3/TRBV12-4,15,.
TGTGCCAGCAGCCCTACCCCCGGGGGAACCTACGAGCAGTACTTC,CASSPTPGGTYEQYF,TRBJ2-7,.,TRBV7-9,15,few
TGCGCCAGCAGCTCCGGGACAGTCCAAGAGACCCAGTACTTC,CASSSGTVQETQYF,TRBJ2-5,TRBD1,TRBV5-1,14,many
TGTGCCATCAGTGAGTTAGAGGGAAACAATGAGCAGTTCTTC,CAISELEGNNEQFF,TRBJ2-1,.,TRBV10-3,14,few
TGTGCCAGCAGTTTGACAGGGAGTAGCAATCAGCCCCAGCATTTT,CASSLTGSSNQPQHF,TRBJ1-5,TRBD1,TRBV12-3/TRBV12-4,15,.
TGCGCCAGCAGCTTGTCAGGACAGGGTGGATCCGGGGAGCTGTTTTTT,CASSLSGQGGSGELFF,TRBJ2-2,TRBD1,TRBV5-1,16,.